This TCR beta chain derives from a study of prognosis after radiotherapy for stage I lung cancer. As for the study in general: Radiotherapy took the form of SBRT (3 to 5 fractions) with a biologically effective dose of at least 100 Gy.

In the case of this clonotype: Its antigen remains unidentified.

With two-round multiplex PCR, TCR beta CDR3 sequences were amplified from genomic DNA. TRBV and TRBJ genes each had their own specific primers in first-round PCR. TCRdb reanalysed the multiplex PCR reads using MiXCR and keeps one entry per CDR3 protein. The repertoire consists of approximately 17,000 distinct CDR3 sequences, with around 40% occurring once and the leading ten covering 40%. Study observations and caveats: With medians of about 10,000 versus 6,900, unique TCR clone counts fell after stereotactic body radiation therapy. Determination of whether the expanded TCR clones were tumor-specific was not performed. Lower values of Shannon entropy after stereotactic body radiation therapy were seen in patients who developed distant metastases.

The source is a donor at least 50 years old with non-small cell lung cancer. The source material was PBMCs, sampled before or after stereotactic body radiation therapy (not recorded which).

The CDR3 DNA follows: TGTGCCAGCAGCGTAGCCCCGACTAGCGGGTATCCGAACACCGGGGAGCTGTTTTTT. It codes for CASSVAPTSGYPNTGELFF. The chain uses TRBV9 and TRBJ2-2, with 10 bases fitting TRBD2. The germline CDR1 and CDR2 sequences are SGDLS and YYNGEE. This CDR3 region has 19 residues. The J segment lost 0 bases and the V segment lost 0 bases, leaving 8 bases of the junction unmatched. The whole variable domain, filled in from reference TRBV9 and TRBJ2-2, reads DSGVTQTPKHLITATGQRVTLRCSPRSGDLSVYWYQQSLDQGLQFLIQYYNGEERAKGNILERFSAQQFPDLHSELNLSSLELGDSALYFCASSVAPTSGYPNTGELFFGEGSRLTVL.